In its sample, the clone carrying this T cell receptor beta chain was seen once. Study processing details: Amplifying reference gene primers gave estimates of nucleated cell counts. Libraries were prepared by immunoSEQ multiplex PCR; TCRdb keeps only in-frame clonotypes and omits some of them. V and J calls plus clone size are reproduced from that table; the DNA served to infer D and trimming. Of about 69,000 clones in the sample, over 70% were seen once. The data stem from a study of blood T cell repertoires in COVID-19. For the study at large: COVID-19 samples from acute and convalescent phases originated in the United States, Italy and Spain. T cells, B-cell-depleted T cells, or PBMCs supplied cDNA or gDNA.

V shed 3 bases and J 4 bases; nucleotides not matched to a gene: 17. There are 18 residues in the CDR3. From germline, CDR1 is KGHSH and CDR2 LQKENI. The receptor comes from a man between 60 and 70 years old with acute or convalescent COVID-19. The chain carries TRBV18 and TRBJ1-2; TRBD1 matches at 7 bases. The sequenced sample consisted of peripheral blood. DNA for the CDR3: TGTGCCAGCTCACCCGGGGACGGGCCCTCAGGGGGTTCCTATGGCTACACCTTC. Amino acids: CASSPGDGPSGGSYGYTF.